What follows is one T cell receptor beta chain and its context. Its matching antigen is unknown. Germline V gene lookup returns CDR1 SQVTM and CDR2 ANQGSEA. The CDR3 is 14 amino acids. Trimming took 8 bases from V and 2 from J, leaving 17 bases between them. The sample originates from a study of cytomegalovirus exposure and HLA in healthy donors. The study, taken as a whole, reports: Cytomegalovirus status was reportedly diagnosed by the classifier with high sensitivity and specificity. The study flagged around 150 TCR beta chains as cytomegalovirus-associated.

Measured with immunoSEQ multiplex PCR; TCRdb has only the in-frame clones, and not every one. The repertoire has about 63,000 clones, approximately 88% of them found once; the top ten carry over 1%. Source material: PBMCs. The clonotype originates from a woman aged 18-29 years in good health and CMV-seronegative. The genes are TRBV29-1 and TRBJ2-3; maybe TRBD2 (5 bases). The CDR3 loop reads CSFTLATDTDTQYF. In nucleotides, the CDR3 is TGCAGCTTTACTTTAGCGACTGACACAGATACGCAGTATTTT.